Listed here are 8 T cell receptor beta chains from one sample, sequenced in a study of prognosis after radiotherapy for stage I lung cancer. Multiplex PCR, run in two rounds, amplified TCR beta CDR3 from genomic DNA. Primers specific to each TRBV and TRBJ gene drove first-round PCR. TCRdb redid the calling of the multiplex PCR reads with MiXCR, one entry per CDR3 protein. The sample contains around 31,000 distinct CDR3 sequences, 32% of which appear only once. The source was PBMCs, collected before or after stereotactic body radiation therapy (not recorded which). The receptor source for this set is a donor of 50 years or more with non-small cell lung cancer.

There are many counts of this clonotype. This chain connects TRBV3-1 to TRBJ2-6; D remains ambiguous. V lost 4 bases and J lost 2, with 6 bases in between. From germline, CDR1 is LGHDT and CDR2 YNNKEL (reference sequence). CDR3 size: 14 residues. The CDR3 DNA reads as TGTGCCAGCAGCCCAACTCCTGGGGCCAACGTCCTGACTTTC. Translating gives CASSPTPGANVLTF.

The genes are TRBV6-2 or TRBV6-3 and TRBJ2-7; no clear D. V lost 4 bases, J lost 7 bases, and 20 bases lay in between. Germline V CDR1 and CDR2: MNHEY, SVGEGT. This CDR3 spans 15 amino acids. The CDR3 spells CASSSLRTHLVEQYF. The CDR3 region has the DNA TGTGCCAGCAGTTCTCTCCGAACCCATTTGGTTGAGCAGTACTTC.

This clonotype has at least ten counts. This chain uses TRBV6-1 with TRBJ2-7; D is unresolved. The CDR3 length is 14 residues. CDR1 is MNHNS and CDR2 is SASEGT in the germline V gene. V shed 0 bases and J shed 4 bases, with 10 bases lying between them. The CDR3 coding sequence is TGTGCCAGCAGTGAAGCCCCGAGGAGTTACGAGCAGTACTTC. Amino acid sequence: CASSEAPRSYEQYF.

About this clonotype itself: A junction end diverges from the germline sequence, so it may reflect a read error. The gene calls are TRBV27 and TRBJ2-6; TRBD1 is a possible D gene (5 bases). CDR3 length: 21 residues. Per the germline V gene, CDR1 is MNHEY and CDR2 is SMNVEV (reference sequence). The CDR3 loop reads CASSLVGGAPGLCSGANVLNF. Here the CDR3 DNA reads TGTGCCAGCAGTTTAGTAGGTGGGGCCCCCGGGCTGTGCTCTGGGGCCAACGTCCTGAATTTC.

This clonotype appeared many times. V usage is TRBV7-2 and J usage is TRBJ2-7, with D tentatively TRBD2 (5 bases). The germline V and J ends were trimmed by 3 bases and 3 bases, with 9 bases remaining between them. This CDR3 has 13 residues. Germline lookup yields CDR1 SGHTA and CDR2 FQGNSA. CDR3 sequence (DNA): TGTGCCAGCAGCTTTCGGCGGGTCTACGAGCAGTACTTC. Translated: CASSFRRVYEQYF. Looking up the rest from reference TRBV7-2 and TRBJ2-7 gives the full variable domain: GAGVSQSPSNKVTEKGKDVELRCDPISGHTALYWYRQSLGQGLEFLIYFQGNSAPDKSGLPSDRFSAERTGGSVSTLTIQRTQQEDSAVYLCASSFRRVYEQYFGPGTRLTVT.

This clonotype was picked up many times. The V gene is TRBV5-5, the J gene TRBJ2-7; possibly TRBD1 or TRBD2 for D (5 bases each). From germline, CDR1 is SGHKS and CDR2 YYEKEE (reference sequence). The ends were cut back, 0 bases at V and 7 bases at J, with 8 bases in the middle. This CDR3 is 12 amino acids long. CDR3 protein: CASSLVGEEQYF. The CDR3, as DNA: TGTGCCAGCAGCTTGGTGGGGGAGGAGCAGTACTTC.

This clonotype was counted ten times or more. The CDR3, as DNA: TGTGCCAGCTCAGACGACAATGAGCAGTTCTTC. It yields the protein CASSDDNEQFF. The gene calls are TRBV18 and TRBJ2-1; D is unresolved. Trimming removed 5 bases from V and 5 bases from J, with 4 bases in between. There are 11 residues in the CDR3. From germline, CDR1 is KGHSH and CDR2 LQKENI.

The J gene is TRBJ1-5, the V gene TRBV5-5, with D possibly matching TRBD1 (5 bases). CDR1 and CDR2 from the germline V gene are SGHKS and YYEKEE (reference sequence). V dropped 5 bases and J dropped 1 base, with 10 bases sitting between them. The CDR3 covers 14 residues. CDR3 in DNA: TGTGCCAGCAGGGAGGACACGAGCAATCAGCCCCAGCATTTT. Its translation is CASREDTSNQPQHF.